The 17 T cell receptor beta chains in this list originate from one sample, sequenced in a study of shared clonotypes between healthy human individuals (dated by TCRdb to 2020 to 2021). Receptor libraries were prepared by the immunoSEQ multiplex PCR assay. The table was pulled from immuneACCESS by TCRdb, which kept in-frame rearrangements only. Such tables lose some clones; where checked, under half of the loss comes from unresolved V genes, and the rest has no known cause. The sample table records about 2.4 million clones; 93% of these occur just once. The leading ten clones occupy about 0.38% of the sample. Material: naive CD4+ T cells from PBMCs. Reading the label with the study, this specimen's cell subset or site is: CD45RA+ positively selected. These receptors were taken from a man aged 18 to 30 in good health. Some clones in this sample may be carry-over from other donors' samples.

J is TRBJ2-7 and V is TRBV7-9; 8 positions agree with TRBD2. J was trimmed by 5 bases and V by 2 bases; bases with no gene match: 11. Germline-derived CDR1 and CDR2 are SEHNR and FQNEAQ (reference sequence). The length of the CDR3 is 16 residues. The CDR3 bases are TGTGCCAGCAGCTTACCGGGACTAGGAGTCCGTGACGAGCAGTACTTC. Translated, it gives CASSLPGLGVRDEQYF.

V usage is TRBV7-9 and J usage is TRBJ2-7; 9 nucleotides agree with TRBD2. This CDR3 has 18 residues. V gave up 1 base and J gave up 5 bases; unmatched junction bases: 15. Germline V CDR1 and CDR2: SEHNR, FQNEAQ (reference sequence). The CDR3 DNA reads as TGTGCCAGCAGCTTAGATGGTAGCGGGAGTATCTATCTCCACGAGCAGTACTTC. Translation: CASSLDGSGSIYLHEQYF.

The chain is built from TRBV7-2 and TRBJ2-2; D remains ambiguous. Germline V lookup: CDR1 SGHTA, CDR2 FQGNSA. The V gene lost 3 bases and the J gene lost 4 bases, with 6 bases spanning the gap. This CDR3 has 13 amino acids. The CDR3 DNA reads TGTGCCAGCAGCTTTAGAACCACCGGGGAGCTGTTTTTT. Amino acids: CASSFRTTGELFF. Filled out from reference TRBV7-2 and TRBJ2-2, the complete variable domain reads GAGVSQSPSNKVTEKGKDVELRCDPISGHTALYWYRQSLGQGLEFLIYFQGNSAPDKSGLPSDRFSAERTGGSVSTLTIQRTQQEDSAVYLCASSFRTTGELFFGEGSRLTVL.

The chain carries TRBV14 and TRBJ2-2; D remains ambiguous. Germline V gene lookup returns CDR1 SGHDN and CDR2 FVKESK. The CDR3 loop spans 14 amino acids. The V end was cut by 1 base, the J end by 5 bases, with 8 bases between. The CDR3 sequence is CASSQGGRTGELFF. The CDR3 DNA reads TGTGCCAGCAGCCAAGGAGGAAGGACCGGGGAGCTGTTTTTT.

V and J are TRBV18 and TRBJ2-6; 9 bases match TRBD1. Germline assignment: CDR1 KGHSH and CDR2 LQKENI. The V and J ends lost 4 bases and 4 bases, in that order; junction bases with no gene match: 14. This CDR3 has 19 residues. This chain's CDR3 is CASSLIVPGQGAGANVLTF. In DNA form, the CDR3 reads TGTGCCAGCTCACTTATTGTCCCGGGACAGGGAGCGGGGGCCAACGTCCTGACTTTC.

V and J are TRBV11-3 and TRBJ1-3, with D maybe TRBD1 (6 bases). The germline gives CDR1 SGHNT, CDR2 YENEEA. V lost 5 bases to trimming and J lost 3 bases, with 8 bases between them. The length of the CDR3 is 13 residues. CDR3 DNA sequence: TGTGCCAGCAGCGTCAGGGGTGGAAACACCATATATTTT. This sequence encodes CASSVRGGNTIYF.

The chain uses TRBV19 and TRBJ2-6; 7 bases are shared with TRBD2. The CDR3 covers 16 residues. The V and J ends lost 7 bases and 0 bases, in that order; junction bases with no gene match: 6. CDR1 is LNHDA, CDR2 SQIVND, per germline (reference sequence). This chain's CDR3 is CASIAGGSSGANVLTF. For the CDR3, the DNA is TGTGCCAGTATCGCGGGCGGGAGCTCTGGGGCCAACGTCCTGACTTTC.

The chain joins TRBV6-6 to TRBJ1-1, with 7 nucleotides matching TRBD1. There are 14 residues in the CDR3. Trimming took 5 bases from V and 4 from J; bases not matched to a gene: 7. Germline V gene data show CDR1 as MNHNY and CDR2 as SVGAGI (reference sequence). The CDR3: CASSGRGRGTEAFF. In DNA form, the CDR3 reads TGTGCCAGCAGTGGCAGGGGGAGGGGCACTGAAGCTTTCTTT.

The rearrangement links TRBV19 to TRBJ1-1, with D unclear. Trimming pared 1 base from V and 11 bases from J, leaving 11 bases between. The CDR3 sequence is 12 residues long. The germline CDR1 and CDR2 sequences are LNHDA and SQIVND (reference sequence). CDR3 in DNA: TGTGCCAGTAGTATAGGGTCCTCGGGGGCTTTCTTT. This gives the protein CASSIGSSGAFF.

The CDR3 nucleotides read TGTGCCAGCACCTCTCTCGGGAGGGCCGGGGAGCTGTTTTTT. Encoded protein: CASTSLGRAGELFF. The chain couples TRBV6-5 to TRBJ2-2; 8 nucleotides line up with TRBD2. The trim removed 7 bases at V and 6 bases at J, leaving 7 bases unmatched. CDR1 and CDR2 (germline): MNHEY, SVGAGI. The CDR3 totals 14 residues.

The chain joins TRBV6-5 to TRBJ1-2, with 7 nucleotides matching TRBD1. CDR1 and CDR2 from the germline V gene are MNHEY and SVGAGI. J gave up 6 bases and V 0 bases, and 7 bases lay outside the gene matches. The CDR3 length is 15 residues. In DNA, the CDR3 is TGTGCCAGCAGTTACTCAGGCGAGGGGGCTAATGGCTACACCTTC. It yields the protein CASSYSGEGANGYTF.

This clone was detected only once. The rearrangement uses TRBV14 and TRBJ2-2; D is perhaps TRBD1 (6 bases). CDR1 is SGHDN and CDR2 is FVKESK in the germline V gene. Trimming took 1 base from V and 5 from J, leaving 17 bases between them. The CDR3 loop spans 17 amino acids. The CDR3 reads CASSQGLSDRITGELFF. The CDR3 DNA reads as TGTGCCAGCAGCCAAGGGCTATCGGACAGAATTACCGGGGAGCTGTTTTTT.

The J gene is TRBJ2-5, the V gene TRBV30; TRBD1 agrees at 10 bases. Germline-derived CDR1 and CDR2 are GTSNPN and SVGIG (reference sequence). Germline trimming cut 5 bases from V and 2 bases from J; bases unmatched to any gene: 8. This CDR3 region has 15 residues. In DNA form, the CDR3 reads TGTGCCTGGGGGCGGGGACAGGGGCTTCAAGAGACCCAGTACTTC. This gives the protein CAWGRGQGLQETQYF.

The chain employs TRBV28 and TRBJ1-5, with D perhaps TRBD1 (5 bases). Trimming shortened V by 2 bases and J by 4 bases, and 12 bases separated the two germline ends. Germline V gives CDR1 MDHEN, CDR2 SYDVKM. CDR3 length equals 15 residues. In DNA, the CDR3 is TGTGCCAGCAGTTTAGGACATCGCCCAAATCAGCCCCAGCATTTT. Translating gives CASSLGHRPNQPQHF.

The chain combines TRBV28 with TRBJ1-3; D is ambiguous. The CDR3 contains 15 residues. Germline lookup yields CDR1 MDHEN and CDR2 SYDVKM. Trimming took off 2 bases at V and 2 bases at J, with 10 bases between the two ends. The CDR3 coding sequence is TGTGCCAGCAGTTTAGGAGCGAGCGCTGGAAACACCATATATTTT. Translated: CASSLGASAGNTIYF.

This chain joins TRBV28 and TRBJ1-2; D possibly corresponds to TRBD1 (5 bases). The germline V gene encodes CDR1 MDHEN and CDR2 SYDVKM. V lost 5 bases and J 4 bases, leaving 20 bases between the germline ends. This CDR3 is 16 amino acids long. The CDR3 DNA sequence: TGTGCCAGCAGTCCCCCTGGGGCGGATTTATTCTATGGCTACACCTTC. Encoded protein: CASSPPGADLFYGYTF.

This clone was seen once. V usage is TRBV6-1 and J usage is TRBJ2-2; TRBD2 might be the D (7 bases). Germline values: CDR1 MNHNS, CDR2 SASEGT. The V end was cut by 6 bases, the J end by 7 bases, with 15 bases between. The CDR3 is 14 residues long. The CDR3 region has the DNA TGTGCCAGCAGCCCCAGGGGAGGGAACGGGGAGCTGTTTTTT. Translation: CASSPRGGNGELFF.